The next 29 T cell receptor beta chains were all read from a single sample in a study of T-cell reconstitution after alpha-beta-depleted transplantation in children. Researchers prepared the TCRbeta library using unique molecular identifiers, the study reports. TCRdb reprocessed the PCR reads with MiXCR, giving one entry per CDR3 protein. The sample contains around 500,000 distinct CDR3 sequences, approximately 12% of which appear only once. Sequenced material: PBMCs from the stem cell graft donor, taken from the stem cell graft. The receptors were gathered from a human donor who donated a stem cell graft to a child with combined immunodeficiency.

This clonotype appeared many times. The CDR3 sequence: CSVEGTDGEAFF. In DNA, the CDR3 is TGCAGCGTTGAAGGGACGGACGGTGAAGCTTTCTTT. V gene TRBV29-1 combines with J gene TRBJ1-1; D is unresolved. V was pared by 1 base and J by 7 bases, with 10 bases between. This CDR3 has 12 amino acids. CDR1 and CDR2 from the germline V gene are SQVTM and ANQGSEA.

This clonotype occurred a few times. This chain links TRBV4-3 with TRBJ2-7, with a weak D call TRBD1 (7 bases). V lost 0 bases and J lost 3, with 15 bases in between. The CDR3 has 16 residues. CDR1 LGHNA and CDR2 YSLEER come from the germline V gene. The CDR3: CASSQDSSGGGYEQYF. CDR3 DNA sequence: TGCGCCAGCAGCCAAGATTCATCAGGGGGAGGCTACGAGCAGTACTTC.

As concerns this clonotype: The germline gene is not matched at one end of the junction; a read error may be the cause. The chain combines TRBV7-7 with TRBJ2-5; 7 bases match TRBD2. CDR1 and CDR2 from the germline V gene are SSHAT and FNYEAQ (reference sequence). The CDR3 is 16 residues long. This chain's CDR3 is CASSLSAGRSQETQYF. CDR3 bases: TGTGCTAGCAGCTTGTCAGCGGGGCGAAGCCAAGAGACCCAGTACTTC.

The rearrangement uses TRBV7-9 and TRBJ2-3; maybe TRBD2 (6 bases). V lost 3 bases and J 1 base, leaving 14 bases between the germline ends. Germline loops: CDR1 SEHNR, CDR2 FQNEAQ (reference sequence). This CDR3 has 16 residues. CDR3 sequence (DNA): TGTGCCAGCAGCTTTAGCGGCGGGGACGGCACAGATACGCAGTATTTT. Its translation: CASSFSGGDGTDTQYF.

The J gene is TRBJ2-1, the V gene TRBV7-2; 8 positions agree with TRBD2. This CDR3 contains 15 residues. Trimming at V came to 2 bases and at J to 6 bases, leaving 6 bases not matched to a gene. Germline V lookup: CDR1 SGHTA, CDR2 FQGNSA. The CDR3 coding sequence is TGTGCCAGCAGCTTATCAGCGGGGGCCTTCAATGAGCAGTTCTTC. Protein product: CASSLSAGAFNEQFF.

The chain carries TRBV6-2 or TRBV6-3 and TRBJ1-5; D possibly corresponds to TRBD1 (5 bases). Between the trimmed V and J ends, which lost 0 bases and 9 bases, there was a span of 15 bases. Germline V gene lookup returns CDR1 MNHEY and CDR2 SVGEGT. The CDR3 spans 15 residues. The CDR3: CASSYSPGHGRPQHF. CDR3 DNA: TGTGCCAGCAGTTACTCTCCAGGACACGGGCGGCCCCAGCATTTT.

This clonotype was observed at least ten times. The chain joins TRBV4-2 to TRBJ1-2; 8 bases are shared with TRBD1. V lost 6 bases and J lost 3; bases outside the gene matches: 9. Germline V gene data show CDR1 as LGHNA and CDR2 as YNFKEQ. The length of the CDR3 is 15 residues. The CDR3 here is CASSPRHRGDYGYTF. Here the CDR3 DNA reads TGTGCCAGCAGTCCTAGGCACAGGGGGGACTATGGCTACACCTTC.

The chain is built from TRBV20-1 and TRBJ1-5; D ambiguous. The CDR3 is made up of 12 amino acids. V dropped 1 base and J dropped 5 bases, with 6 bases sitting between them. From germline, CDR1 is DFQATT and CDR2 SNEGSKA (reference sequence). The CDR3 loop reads CSARVDHQPQHF. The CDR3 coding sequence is TGCAGTGCTAGAGTGGACCATCAGCCCCAGCATTTT.

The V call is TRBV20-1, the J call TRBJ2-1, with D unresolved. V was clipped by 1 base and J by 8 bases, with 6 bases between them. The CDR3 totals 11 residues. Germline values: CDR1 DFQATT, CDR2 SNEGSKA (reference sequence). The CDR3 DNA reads TGCAGTGCTAGAGTCGCTTATGAGCAGTTCTTC. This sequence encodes CSARVAYEQFF.

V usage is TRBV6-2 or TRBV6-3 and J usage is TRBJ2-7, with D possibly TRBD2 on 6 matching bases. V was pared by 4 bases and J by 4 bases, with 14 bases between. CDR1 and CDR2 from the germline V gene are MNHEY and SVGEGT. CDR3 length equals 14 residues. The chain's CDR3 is CASSSGERAYEQYF. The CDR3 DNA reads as TGTGCCAGCAGTTCGGGGGAAAGAGCTTACGAGCAGTACTTC.

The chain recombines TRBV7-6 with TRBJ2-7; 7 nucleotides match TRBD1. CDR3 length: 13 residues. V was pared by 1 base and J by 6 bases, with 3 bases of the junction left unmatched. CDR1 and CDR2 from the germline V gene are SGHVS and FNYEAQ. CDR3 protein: CASSLGQGIEQYF. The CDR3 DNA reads TGTGCCAGCAGCTTAGGACAGGGTATCGAGCAGTACTTC.

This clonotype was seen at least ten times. The CDR3 nucleotides read TGCGCCAGCAGCCCAATCGCCGGGGACGGAGTTGAAGCTTTCTTT. This gives the protein CASSPIAGDGVEAFF. J is TRBJ1-1 and V is TRBV5-1; tentatively, D is TRBD1 (5 bases). Germline V CDR1 and CDR2: SGHRS, YFSETQ. The CDR3 is 15 residues long. V lost 4 bases and J 7 bases, leaving 20 bases between the germline ends.

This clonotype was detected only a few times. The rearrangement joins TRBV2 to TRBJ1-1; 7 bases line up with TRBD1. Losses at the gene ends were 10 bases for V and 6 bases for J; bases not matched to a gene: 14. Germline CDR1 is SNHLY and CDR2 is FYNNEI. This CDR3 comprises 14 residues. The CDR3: CATQTGNRRAEAFF. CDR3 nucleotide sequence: TGTGCCACCCAGACAGGGAATCGTCGAGCTGAAGCTTTCTTT.

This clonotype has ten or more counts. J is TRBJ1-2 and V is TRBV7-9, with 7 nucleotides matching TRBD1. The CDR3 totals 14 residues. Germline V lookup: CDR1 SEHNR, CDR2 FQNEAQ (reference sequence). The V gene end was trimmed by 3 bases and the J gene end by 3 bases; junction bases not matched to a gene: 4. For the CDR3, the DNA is TGTGCCAGCAGCTTCGACAGGGTGGACTATGGCTACACCTTC. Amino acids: CASSFDRVDYGYTF.

The CDR3 protein is CASSEFRTALTGKRYEQYF. In DNA form, the CDR3 reads TGTGCCAGCAGTGAATTTCGAACGGCTTTAACAGGGAAGCGGTACGAGCAGTACTTC. The gene calls are TRBV25-1 and TRBJ2-7; tentatively, D is TRBD1 (6 bases). V was pared by 1 base and J by 4 bases, with 26 bases between. This CDR3 is 19 amino acids long. Germline lookup yields CDR1 MGHDK and CDR2 SYGVNS.

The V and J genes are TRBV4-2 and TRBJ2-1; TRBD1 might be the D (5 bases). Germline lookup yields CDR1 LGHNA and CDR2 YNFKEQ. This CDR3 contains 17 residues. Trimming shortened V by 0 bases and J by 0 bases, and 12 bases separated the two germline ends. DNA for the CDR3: TGTGCCAGCAGCCAAGACTTTAGTGGGGCCTCCTACAATGAGCAGTTCTTC. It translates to CASSQDFSGASYNEQFF.

The DNA of the CDR3 is TGTGCCAGCCGTACGGCAGAATATGGCTACACCTTC. Residues: CASRTAEYGYTF. The V and J genes are TRBV28 and TRBJ1-2, with no clear D. Trimming left V 8 bases short and J 5 bases short, with 12 bases between. Per germline, CDR1 MDHEN and CDR2 SYDVKM. The CDR3 consists of 12 residues.

The CDR3 protein is CASSSTSGGARSSDTQYF. As DNA, the CDR3 is TGTGCCAGCAGCTCGACTAGCGGGGGGGCCCGTAGCTCAGATACGCAGTATTTT. The J gene is TRBJ2-3, the V gene TRBV12-3 or TRBV12-4, with 14 positions matching TRBD2. The CDR3 is 18 residues long. With 6 bases clipped from V and 4 bases from J, the junction kept 12 bases outside the gene matches.

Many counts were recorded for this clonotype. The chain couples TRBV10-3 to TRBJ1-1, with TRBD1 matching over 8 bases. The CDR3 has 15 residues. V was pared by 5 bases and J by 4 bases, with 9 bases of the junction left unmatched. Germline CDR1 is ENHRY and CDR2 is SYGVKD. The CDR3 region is CAISTPGQGGTEAFF. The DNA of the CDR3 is TGTGCCATCAGTACCCCCGGACAGGGTGGCACTGAAGCTTTCTTT.

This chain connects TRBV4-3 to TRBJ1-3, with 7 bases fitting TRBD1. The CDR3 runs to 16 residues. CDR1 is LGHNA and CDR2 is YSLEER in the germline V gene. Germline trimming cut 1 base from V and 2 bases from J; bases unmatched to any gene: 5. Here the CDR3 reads CASSQGATGAGNTIYF. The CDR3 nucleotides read TGCGCCAGCAGCCAAGGAGCTACAGGGGCTGGAAACACCATATATTTT.

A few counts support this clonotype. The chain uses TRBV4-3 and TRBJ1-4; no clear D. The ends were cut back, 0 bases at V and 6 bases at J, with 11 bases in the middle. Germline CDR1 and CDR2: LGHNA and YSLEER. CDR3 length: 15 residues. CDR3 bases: TGCGCCAGCAGCCAAGAAGCCGGCCTGGATGAAAAACTGTTTTTT. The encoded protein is CASSQEAGLDEKLFF.

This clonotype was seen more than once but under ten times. The CDR3 DNA sequence: TGTGCCAGCAGCCCCGGGACGGCCACAACAGATACGCAGTATTTT. Its protein is CASSPGTATTDTQYF. V and J are TRBV7-9 and TRBJ2-3; either TRBD1 or TRBD2 may fit D (5 bases each). CDR3 length equals 15 residues. Trimming took off 5 bases at V and 3 bases at J, with 15 bases between the two ends. Germline lookup yields CDR1 SEHNR and CDR2 FQNEAQ (reference sequence).

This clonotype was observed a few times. The CDR3 nucleotides are TGTGCCAGCATGAAAAATCCGGGAGGGCCGAGCAATGAGCAGTTCTTC. Translating it yields CASMKNPGGPSNEQFF. The chain employs TRBV12-3 or TRBV12-4 and TRBJ2-1; 8 bases align to TRBD2. Unmatched junction bases numbered 14, after V lost 7 bases and J lost 6 bases. The CDR3 spans 16 residues.

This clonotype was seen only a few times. CDR3 coding DNA: TGTGCCAGCAGTTTGGCCCCAGCCTCGAGCAATCAGCCCCAGCATTTT. Translated, it gives CASSLAPASSNQPQHF. The chain has TRBV12-3 or TRBV12-4 and TRBJ1-5; D unresolved. The V gene lost 3 bases and the J gene lost 1 base, with 13 bases spanning the gap. This CDR3 region has 16 residues.

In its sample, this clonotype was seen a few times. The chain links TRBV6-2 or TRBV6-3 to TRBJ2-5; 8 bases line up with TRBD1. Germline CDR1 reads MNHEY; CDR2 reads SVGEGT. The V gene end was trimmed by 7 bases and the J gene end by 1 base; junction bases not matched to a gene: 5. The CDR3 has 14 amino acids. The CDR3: CASIKDRGQETQYF. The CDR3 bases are TGTGCCAGCATTAAAGACAGGGGCCAAGAGACCCAGTACTTC.

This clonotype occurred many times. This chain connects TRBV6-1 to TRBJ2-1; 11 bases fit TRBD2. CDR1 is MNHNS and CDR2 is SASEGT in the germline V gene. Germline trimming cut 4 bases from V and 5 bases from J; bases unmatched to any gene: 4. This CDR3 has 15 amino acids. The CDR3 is CASSGSSGGHNEQFF. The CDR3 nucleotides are TGTGCCAGCAGTGGGTCTAGCGGGGGGCACAATGAGCAGTTCTTC.

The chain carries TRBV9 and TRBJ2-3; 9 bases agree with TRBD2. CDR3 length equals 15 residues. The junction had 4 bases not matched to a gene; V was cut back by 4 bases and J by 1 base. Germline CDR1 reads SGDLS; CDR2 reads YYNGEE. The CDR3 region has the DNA TGTGCCAGCAGCCCTGCGGGAGGGGGCACAGATACGCAGTATTTT. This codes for CASSPAGGGTDTQYF.

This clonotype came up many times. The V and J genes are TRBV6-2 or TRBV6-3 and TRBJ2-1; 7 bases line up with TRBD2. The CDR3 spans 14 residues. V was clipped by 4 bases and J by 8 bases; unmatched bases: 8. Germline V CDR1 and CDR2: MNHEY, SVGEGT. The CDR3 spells CASSSLRLAHEQFF. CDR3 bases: TGTGCCAGCAGTTCTTTAAGACTAGCCCATGAGCAGTTCTTC.

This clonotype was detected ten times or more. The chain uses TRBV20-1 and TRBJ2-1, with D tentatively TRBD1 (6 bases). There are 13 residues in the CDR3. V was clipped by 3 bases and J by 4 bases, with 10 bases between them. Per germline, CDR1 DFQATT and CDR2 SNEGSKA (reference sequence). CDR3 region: CSASLRGYNEQFF. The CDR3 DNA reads TGCAGTGCTAGTCTCAGGGGATACAATGAGCAGTTCTTC.